These T cell receptor beta chains were read from a single sample in a study of shared clonotypes between healthy human individuals. Sequencing used immunoSEQ multiplex PCR; TCRdb keeps in-frame clones, though not all of them. The table records roughly 1.5 million clones, approximately 98% of them present only once. The sequenced sample consisted of naive CD4+ T cells sorted from blood. Source of these receptors: a man aged 30 to 45 in good health. CDR3s include the opening cysteine and the closing phenylalanine or tryptophan. Fields, in order: V gene, J gene, CDR3 protein.

v_call: TRBV5-1
j_call: TRBJ2-1
cdr3_aa: CASSLWIGRAFDNEQFF

v_call: TRBV27
j_call: TRBJ2-7
cdr3_aa: CASSPPPGQGPYEQYF

v_call: TRBV2
j_call: TRBJ2-1
cdr3_aa: CASTQLPIPNEQFF

v_call: TRBV7-9
j_call: TRBJ2-2
cdr3_aa: CASSLTGDRDTGELFF

v_call: TRBV6-5
j_call: TRBJ2-3
cdr3_aa: CASSSWGGRPDTQYF

v_call: TRBV27
j_call: TRBJ2-3
cdr3_aa: CASSSAGTSGRGTDTQYF

v_call: TRBV5-1
j_call: TRBJ2-2
cdr3_aa: CASSPGLAGGLPSTGELFF

v_call: TRBV28
j_call: TRBJ2-1
cdr3_aa: CASRIEREYNEQFF

v_call: TRBV4-3
j_call: TRBJ2-1
cdr3_aa: CASSQDRASGKHNEQFF

v_call: TRBV7-7
j_call: TRBJ2-2
cdr3_aa: CASSIPDRPGELFF

v_call: TRBV28
j_call: TRBJ1-1
cdr3_aa: CASSSRPTEAFF

v_call: TRBV2
j_call: TRBJ2-7
cdr3_aa: CASSGTSFPQREQYF

v_call: TRBV7-9
j_call: TRBJ2-1
cdr3_aa: CASSSRASGLPSHEQFF

v_call: TRBV29-1
j_call: TRBJ2-5
cdr3_aa: CSGQGQGAGETQYF

v_call: TRBV9
j_call: TRBJ2-7
cdr3_aa: CASSVELAGGDEQYF

v_call: TRBV18
j_call: TRBJ2-1
cdr3_aa: CASSPPSINEQFF

v_call: TRBV20-1
j_call: TRBJ2-3
cdr3_aa: CSAFTDTQYF

v_call: TRBV19
j_call: TRBJ1-1
cdr3_aa: CASSDRGDTEAFF

v_call: TRBV6-1
j_call: TRBJ1-1
cdr3_aa: CASSERRRNTEAFF

v_call: TRBV9
j_call: TRBJ2-7
cdr3_aa: CASSTGQGPYEQYF

v_call: TRBV18
j_call: TRBJ2-7
cdr3_aa: CASSRDRGVAEQYF

v_call: TRBV7-2
j_call: TRBJ2-7
cdr3_aa: CASSLTGTASYEQYF

v_call: TRBV5-4
j_call: TRBJ2-5
cdr3_aa: CASSSAAGYQETQYF

v_call: TRBV29-1
j_call: TRBJ2-3
cdr3_aa: CSVEGQGLFNTQYF

v_call: TRBV5-6
j_call: TRBJ1-1
cdr3_aa: CASSLLFLGKVEAFF

v_call: TRBV10-1
j_call: TRBJ2-1
cdr3_aa: CASSDKISIGQGESLFNEQFF

v_call: TRBV7-9
j_call: TRBJ2-1
cdr3_aa: CASSLGLDNEQFF

v_call: TRBV28
j_call: TRBJ2-7
cdr3_aa: CASSLVSGGAYEQYF

v_call: TRBV7-2
j_call: TRBJ2-4
cdr3_aa: CASSFIRKNIQYF

v_call: TRBV7-9
j_call: TRBJ2-1
cdr3_aa: CASSTHLAGVSNEQFF

v_call: TRBV4-1
j_call: TRBJ2-7
cdr3_aa: CASSHISGITYEQYF

v_call: TRBV18
j_call: TRBJ2-7
cdr3_aa: CASSREGSSYEQYF

v_call: TRBV6-5
j_call: TRBJ2-7
cdr3_aa: CASSPDRDRAYEQYF

v_call: TRBV28
j_call: TRBJ1-5
cdr3_aa: CASSLGYQPQHF

v_call: TRBV5-4
j_call: TRBJ2-7
cdr3_aa: CASSGGGQGPPYEQYF

v_call: TRBV18
j_call: TRBJ2-7
cdr3_aa: CASSPREATLAYEQYF

v_call: TRBV5-6
j_call: TRBJ1-2
cdr3_aa: CASSLMGQGYGYTF

v_call: TRBV4-1
j_call: TRBJ2-3
cdr3_aa: CASSQGGRAGGWVDTQYF

v_call: TRBV10-3
j_call: TRBJ1-2
cdr3_aa: CAISEYLSSVNYGYTF

v_call: TRBV5-4
j_call: TRBJ1-3
cdr3_aa: CASSLAVTGNTIYF

v_call: TRBV28
j_call: TRBJ2-7
cdr3_aa: CASSLLGSYEQYF

v_call: TRBV11-2
j_call: TRBJ1-1
cdr3_aa: CASSLDRNTEAFF

v_call: TRBV20-1
j_call: TRBJ2-1
cdr3_aa: CSASYNNEQFF

v_call: TRBV5-6
j_call: TRBJ1-3
cdr3_aa: CASSSDRYRNTIYF

v_call: TRBV6-5
j_call: TRBJ2-7
cdr3_aa: CASSRLSEQYF

v_call: TRBV7-4
j_call: TRBJ2-7
cdr3_aa: CASSLLFPRRDEQYF

v_call: TRBV9
j_call: TRBJ1-6
cdr3_aa: CASSGRNQDSPLHF

v_call: TRBV2
j_call: TRBJ2-5
cdr3_aa: CASSLGQEPQYF

v_call: TRBV18
j_call: TRBJ1-4
cdr3_aa: CASSQGSTNEKLFF

v_call: TRBV6-5
j_call: TRBJ2-1
cdr3_aa: CASSYGVSSYNEQFF

v_call: TRBV5-6
j_call: TRBJ1-5
cdr3_aa: CASSLRRTDRVSNQPQHF